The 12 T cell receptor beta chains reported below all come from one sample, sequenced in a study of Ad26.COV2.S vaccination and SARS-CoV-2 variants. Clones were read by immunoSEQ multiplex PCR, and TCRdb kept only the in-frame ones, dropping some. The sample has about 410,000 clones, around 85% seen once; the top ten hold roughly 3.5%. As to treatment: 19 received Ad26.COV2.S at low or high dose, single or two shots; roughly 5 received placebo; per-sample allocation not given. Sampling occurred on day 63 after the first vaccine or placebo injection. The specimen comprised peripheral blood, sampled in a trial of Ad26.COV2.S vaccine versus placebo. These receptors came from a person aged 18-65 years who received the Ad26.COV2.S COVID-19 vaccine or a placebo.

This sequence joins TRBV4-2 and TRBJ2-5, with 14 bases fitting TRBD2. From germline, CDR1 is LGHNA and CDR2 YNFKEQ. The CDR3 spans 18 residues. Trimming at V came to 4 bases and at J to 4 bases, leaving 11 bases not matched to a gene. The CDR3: CASSPRLAGGNSAETQYF. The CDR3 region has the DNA TGTGCCAGCAGCCCTCGACTAGCGGGGGGGAATTCCGCAGAGACCCAGTACTTC.

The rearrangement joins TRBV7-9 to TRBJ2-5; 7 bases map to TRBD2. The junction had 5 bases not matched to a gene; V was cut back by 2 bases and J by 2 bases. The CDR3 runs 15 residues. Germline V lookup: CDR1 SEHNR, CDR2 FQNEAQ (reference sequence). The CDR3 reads CASSLRQGLQETQYF. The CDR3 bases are TGTGCCAGCAGCTTACGTCAGGGACTACAAGAGACCCAGTACTTC.

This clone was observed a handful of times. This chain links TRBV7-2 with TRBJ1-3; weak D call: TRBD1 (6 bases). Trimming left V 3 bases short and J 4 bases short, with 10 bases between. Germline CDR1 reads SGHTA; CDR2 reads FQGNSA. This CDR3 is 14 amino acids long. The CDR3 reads CASSFGGAGNTIYF. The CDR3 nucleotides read TGTGCCAGCAGCTTCGGGGGCGCAGGAAACACCATATATTTT.

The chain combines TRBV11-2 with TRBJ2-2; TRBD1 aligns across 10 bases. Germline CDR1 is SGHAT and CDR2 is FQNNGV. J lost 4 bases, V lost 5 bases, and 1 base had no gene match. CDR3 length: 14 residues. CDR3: CASSRTGGTGELFF. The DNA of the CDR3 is TGTGCCAGCAGCAGGACAGGGGGCACCGGGGAGCTGTTTTTT.

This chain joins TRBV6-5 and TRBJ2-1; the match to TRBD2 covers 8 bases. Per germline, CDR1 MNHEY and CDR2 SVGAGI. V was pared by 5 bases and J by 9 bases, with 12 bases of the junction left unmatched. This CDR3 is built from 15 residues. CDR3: CASSPPGGGRVEQFF. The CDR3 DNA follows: TGTGCCAGCAGTCCGCCTGGCGGGGGGCGGGTTGAGCAGTTCTTC.

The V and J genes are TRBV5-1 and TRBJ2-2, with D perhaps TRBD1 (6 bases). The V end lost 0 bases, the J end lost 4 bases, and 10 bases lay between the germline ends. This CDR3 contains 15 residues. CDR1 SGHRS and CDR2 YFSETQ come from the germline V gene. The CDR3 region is CASSLGGHGTGELFF. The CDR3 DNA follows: TGCGCCAGCAGCTTGGGGGGGCATGGCACCGGGGAGCTGTTTTTT.

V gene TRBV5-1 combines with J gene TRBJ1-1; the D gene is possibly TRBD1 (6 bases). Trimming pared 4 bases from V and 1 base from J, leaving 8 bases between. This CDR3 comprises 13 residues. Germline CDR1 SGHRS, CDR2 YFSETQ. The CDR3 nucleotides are TGCGCCAGCAGCGGGGGCGCGAACACTGAAGCTTTCTTT. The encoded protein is CASSGGANTEAFF.

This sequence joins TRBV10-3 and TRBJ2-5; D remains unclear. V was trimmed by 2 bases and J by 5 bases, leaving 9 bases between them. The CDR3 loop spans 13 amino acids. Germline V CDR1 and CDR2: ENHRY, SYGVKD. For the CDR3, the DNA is TGTGCCATCAGTGAGAACAGTGCGGAGACCCAGTACTTC. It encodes CAISENSAETQYF.

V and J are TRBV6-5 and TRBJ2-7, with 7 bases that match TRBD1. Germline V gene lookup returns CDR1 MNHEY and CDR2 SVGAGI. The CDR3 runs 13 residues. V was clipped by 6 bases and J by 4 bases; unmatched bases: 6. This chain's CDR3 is CASSLRQGYEQYF. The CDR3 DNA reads TGTGCCAGCAGCCTAAGACAGGGTTACGAGCAGTACTTC.

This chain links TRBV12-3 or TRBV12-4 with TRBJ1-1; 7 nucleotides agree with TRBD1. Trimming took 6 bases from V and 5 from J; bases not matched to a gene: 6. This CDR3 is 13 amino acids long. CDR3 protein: CASSRQGSTEAFF. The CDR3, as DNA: TGTGCCAGCAGCAGACAGGGTAGTACTGAAGCTTTCTTT.

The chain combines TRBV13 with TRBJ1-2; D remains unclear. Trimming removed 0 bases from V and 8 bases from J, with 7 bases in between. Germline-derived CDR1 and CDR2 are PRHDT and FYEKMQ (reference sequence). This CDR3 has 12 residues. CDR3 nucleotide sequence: TGTGCCAGCAGCTTAGGCAGGAAGGGCTACACCTTC. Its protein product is CASSLGRKGYTF.

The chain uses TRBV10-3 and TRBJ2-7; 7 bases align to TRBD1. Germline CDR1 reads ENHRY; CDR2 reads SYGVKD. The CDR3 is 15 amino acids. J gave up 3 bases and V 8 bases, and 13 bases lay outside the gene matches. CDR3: CAIGTGVQPVYEQYF. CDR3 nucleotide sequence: TGTGCCATCGGCACAGGGGTGCAGCCCGTCTACGAGCAGTACTTC.